The 11 T cell receptor beta chains below were found in one sample sequenced in a study of Tregs in tolerant kidney transplant recipients. The assay was immunoSEQ multiplex PCR, and TCRdb's table has in-frame clones only and misses some. The sample has 120,000 or so clones, roughly 92% seen once; the top ten hold approximately 0.6%. The sample consisted of CD4+ T cells from blood. The origin of the receptors is a human donor in good health.

The V call is TRBV5-1, the J call TRBJ1-1; D remains ambiguous. From germline, CDR1 is SGHRS and CDR2 YFSETQ. The CDR3 spans 12 residues. The V end was cut by 4 bases, the J end by 11 bases, with 15 bases between. The CDR3 region is CASSPDGRGAFF. The CDR3 nucleotides are TGCGCCAGCAGCCCTGACGGTAGAGGGGCTTTCTTT.

The chain joins TRBV7-8 to TRBJ2-7; D might be TRBD1 or TRBD2, each matching 5 bases. CDR1 and CDR2 from the germline V gene are SGHVS and FQNEAQ. V gave up 3 bases and J gave up 1 base, with 10 bases separating them. The CDR3 has 14 residues. CDR3 sequence reads: CASSFGTLSYEQYF. DNA of the CDR3: TGTGCCAGCAGCTTTGGGACCCTATCCTACGAGCAGTACTTC.

This chain joins TRBV10-3 and TRBJ2-7, with TRBD2 identical over 8 bases. V lost 5 bases, J lost 0 bases, and 6 bases stayed unmatched. The CDR3 spans 15 residues. Germline V CDR1 and CDR2: ENHRY, SYGVKD. The CDR3 region has the DNA TGTGCCATCAGTTCTGGCGGGGGGTTCTCCTACGAGCAGTACTTC. It yields the protein CAISSGGGFSYEQYF.

The chain employs TRBV18 and TRBJ2-2, with a weak D call TRBD2 (5 bases). CDR3 length: 14 residues. Trimming pared 6 bases from V and 0 bases from J, leaving 8 bases between. In germline, CDR1 is KGHSH, CDR2 LQKENI. CDR3 amino acids: CASSKAANTGELFF. The CDR3, as DNA: TGTGCCAGCTCTAAAGCGGCGAACACCGGGGAGCTGTTTTTT.

The chain recombines TRBV7-7 with TRBJ2-5; no clear D. The V and J ends lost 1 base and 5 bases respectively, with 8 bases between them. The CDR3 has 13 amino acids. Germline CDR1 reads SSHAT; CDR2 reads FNYEAQ (reference sequence). The CDR3 DNA sequence: TGTGCCAGCAGCTTAGTTGTCGCGGAGACCCAGTACTTC. This sequence encodes CASSLVVAETQYF.

This clone was seen only once. V gene TRBV10-3 combines with J gene TRBJ2-5, with D perhaps given as TRBD1 or TRBD2 (5 bases each). Germline CDR1 reads ENHRY; CDR2 reads SYGVKD. CDR3 length equals 13 residues. Trimming shortened V by 6 bases and J by 5 bases, and 13 bases separated the two germline ends. CDR3 nucleotide sequence: TGTGCCATCAGGGGACGTGGGTGGGAGACCCAGTACTTC. Amino acids: CAIRGRGWETQYF.

The V gene is TRBV5-6, the J gene TRBJ1-2; a possible D gene is TRBD1 (6 bases). This CDR3 has 15 residues. V was clipped by 4 bases and J by 4 bases, with 17 bases between them. Per the germline V gene, CDR1 is SGHDT and CDR2 is YYEEEE. The CDR3 region has the DNA TGTGCCAGCAGCATCAGAGGGGGGGCGGGCTATGGCTACACCTTC. Amino acids: CASSIRGGAGYGYTF. The variable domain in full, completed from reference TRBV5-6 and TRBJ1-2, reads DAGVTQSPTHLIKTRGQQVTLRCSPKSGHDTVSWYQQALGQGPQFIFQYYEEEERQRGNFPDRFSGHQFPNYSSELNVNALLLGDSALYLCASSIRGGAGYGYTFGSGTRLTVV.

The CDR3 loop reads CASSPGQNSPLHF. The CDR3 DNA follows: TGTGCCAGCAGTCCGGGACAGAATTCACCCCTCCACTTT. This rearrangement joins TRBV6-6 to TRBJ1-6; 7 bases are shared with TRBD1. Germline V gives CDR1 MNHNY, CDR2 SVGAGI (reference sequence). V lost 5 bases, J lost 7 bases, and 2 bases stayed unmatched. This CDR3 comprises 13 residues.

The V call is TRBV5-1, the J call TRBJ2-7, with 11 nucleotides matching TRBD2. V gave up 7 bases and J gave up 7 bases; unmatched junction bases: 1. Germline CDR1 is SGHRS and CDR2 is YFSETQ. The CDR3 length is 11 residues. The chain's CDR3 is CASRLAGEQYF. As DNA, the CDR3 is TGCGCCAGCCGACTAGCGGGGGAGCAGTACTTC.

The rearrangement joins TRBV30 to TRBJ2-2; TRBD1 agrees at 10 bases. The germline V gene encodes CDR1 GTSNPN and CDR2 SVGIG (reference sequence). This CDR3 spans 15 amino acids. Germline trimming cut 8 bases from V and 6 bases from J; bases unmatched to any gene: 12. The CDR3 DNA is TGTGCCGAAAGGACCGGGACAGGGGTGGCCGGGGAGCTGTTTTTT. Amino acid sequence: CAERTGTGVAGELFF.

V and J are TRBV6-1 and TRBJ2-7; 10 bases agree with TRBD1. Trimming at V came to 4 bases and at J to 7 bases, leaving 7 bases not matched to a gene. CDR3 length equals 14 residues. The germline gives CDR1 MNHNS, CDR2 SASEGT. CDR3 DNA: TGTGCCAGCAGTGGCTGGACAGGGGGACTGGAGCAGTACTTC. Encoded protein: CASSGWTGGLEQYF.